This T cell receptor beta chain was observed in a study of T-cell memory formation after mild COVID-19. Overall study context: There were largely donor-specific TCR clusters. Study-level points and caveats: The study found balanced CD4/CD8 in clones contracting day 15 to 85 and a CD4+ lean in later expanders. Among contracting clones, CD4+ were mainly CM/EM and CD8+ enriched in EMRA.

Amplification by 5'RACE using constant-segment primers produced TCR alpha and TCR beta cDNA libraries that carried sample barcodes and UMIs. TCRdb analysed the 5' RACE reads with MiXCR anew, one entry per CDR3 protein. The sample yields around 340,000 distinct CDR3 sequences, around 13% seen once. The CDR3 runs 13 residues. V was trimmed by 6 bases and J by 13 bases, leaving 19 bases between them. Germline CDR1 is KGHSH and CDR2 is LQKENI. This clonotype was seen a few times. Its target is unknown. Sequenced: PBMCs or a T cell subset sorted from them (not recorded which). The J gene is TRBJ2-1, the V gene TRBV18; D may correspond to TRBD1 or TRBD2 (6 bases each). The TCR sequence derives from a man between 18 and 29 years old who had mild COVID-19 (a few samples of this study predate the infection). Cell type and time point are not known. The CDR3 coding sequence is TGTGCCAGCTCCAGACAAGGAGGGGGAAGTCAGTTCTTC. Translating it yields CASSRQGGGSQFF.